A selection of T cell receptor beta chains follows, all from one sample in a study of blood T cells in healthy people across ages. TCRdb used MiXCR to reprocess the 5' RACE reads, holding one entry per CDR3 protein. The sample holds about 280,000 distinct CDR3 sequences, 25% to 30% seen once. The source material was blood. All receptors come from a woman in her sixties or seventies in good health. CDR3s include the opening cysteine and the closing phenylalanine or tryptophan. Each record gives: J gene, V gene, D gene, clone size, CDR3 protein, CDR3 DNA. D genes are given only for firm matches. Some rows have no size entry. The others give once, few or many, or a class for an expanded clone.

TRBJ2-7	TRBV6-2/TRBV6-3	TRBD1	-	CASRGQKSYEQYF	TGTGCCAGCAGGGGACAGAAGTCCTACGAGCAGTACTTC
TRBJ2-1	TRBV29-1	TRBD2	-	CSVEGAFGREGFREQFF	TGCAGCGTTGAAGGGGCTTTCGGGCGGGAGGGTTTTCGAGAGCAGTTCTTC
TRBJ1-1	TRBV28	-	few	CASSKSLGQLNTEAFF	TGTGCCAGCAGTAAAAGCCTTGGACAGCTGAACACTGAAGCTTTCTTT
TRBJ1-1	TRBV29-1	-	-	CSVGLRRNTEAFF	TGCAGCGTTGGGCTTCGGAGGAACACTGAAGCTTTCTTT
TRBJ1-1	TRBV5-1	TRBD1	-	CASSPGTGQTEAFF	TGCGCCAGCAGCCCCGGGACAGGGCAAACTGAAGCTTTCTTT
TRBJ2-7	TRBV7-9	-	-	CASSPGPPYEQYF	TGTGCCAGCAGCCCGGGACCTCCCTACGAGCAGTACTTC
TRBJ2-4	TRBV15	-	-	CATSRDDGGKNIQYF	TGTGCCACCAGCAGAGATGACGGGGGCAAAAACATTCAGTACTTC
TRBJ2-2	TRBV7-6	-	-	CASSFGGYRSEHGELFF	TGTGCCAGCAGCTTCGGGGGTTACCGCAGCGAACACGGGGAGCTGTTTTTT
TRBJ2-7	TRBV4-2	-	-	CASSQEGLREQYF	TGTGCCAGCAGCCAAGAGGGCTTGAGGGAGCAGTACTTC
TRBJ2-5	TRBV28	-	few	CASSLSAGQETQYF	TGTGCCAGTAGTTTGTCGGCGGGCCAAGAGACCCAGTACTTC
TRBJ2-1	TRBV27	TRBD2	few	CASSLFWTSGINEQFF	TGTGCCAGCAGTTTATTTTGGACTAGCGGCATCAATGAGCAGTTCTTC
TRBJ2-3	TRBV12-3/TRBV12-4	TRBD2	few	CASSLGDYIDTQYF	TGTGCCAGCAGTTTAGGGGACTATATAGATACGCAGTATTTT
TRBJ1-1	TRBV29-1	TRBD1	few	CSGRQGRDTEAFF	TGCAGCGGTCGACAGGGGCGGGACACTGAAGCTTTCTTT
TRBJ1-2	TRBV29-1	-	few	CSVEDWTEFNYGYTF	TGCAGCGTTGAAGACTGGACAGAATTTAACTATGGCTACACCTTC
TRBJ2-5	TRBV6-5	-	-	CASSPWQEETQYF	TGTGCCAGCAGTCCATGGCAGGAGGAGACCCAGTACTTC
TRBJ2-1	TRBV7-3	-	once	CASSSYSRNEQFF	TGTGCCAGCAGTTCTTATTCTAGGAATGAGCAGTTCTTC
TRBJ2-7	TRBV4-1	-	few	CASSQDPHSYEQYF	TGCGCCAGCAGCCAAGATCCCCACAGCTACGAGCAGTACTTC
TRBJ2-1	TRBV20-1	TRBD2	-	CSALLAGTYNEQFF	TGCAGTGCTCTACTAGCGGGAACATACAATGAGCAGTTCTTC
TRBJ2-1	TRBV11-1	TRBD2	-	CASSSRGAGGNEQFF	TGTGCCAGCAGCTCCCGTGGAGCGGGAGGGAATGAGCAGTTCTTC
TRBJ1-1	TRBV29-1	-	-	CSVESGMNTEAFF	TGCAGCGTTGAGAGCGGCATGAACACTGAAGCTTTCTTT
TRBJ2-2	TRBV5-1	-	-	CASSLAWNRPGELFF	TGCGCCAGCAGCTTGGCGTGGAATAGGCCCGGGGAGCTGTTTTTT
TRBJ2-1	TRBV7-2	TRBD2	many	CASSSRTSGRGDNEQFF	TGTGCCAGCAGCTCCCGGACTAGCGGGAGAGGGGACAATGAGCAGTTCTTC
TRBJ2-7	TRBV12-3/TRBV12-4	-	few	CASAQGSGYEQYF	TGTGCCTCCGCGCAGGGGAGCGGTTACGAGCAGTACTTC
TRBJ1-1	TRBV10-3	-	-	CAISDRTGGTTTEAFF	TGTGCCATCAGTGACCGAACGGGGGGGACCACGACTGAAGCTTTCTTT
TRBJ2-7	TRBV7-8	-	-	CASSLAFLISDRVEQYF	TGTGCCAGCAGCTTAGCGTTTCTAATATCAGACAGAGTCGAGCAGTACTTC
TRBJ2-1	TRBV4-2	-	few	CASSPRGGIDYNEQFF	TGTGCCAGCAGCCCCCGGGGCGGGATTGACTACAATGAGCAGTTCTTC
TRBJ2-7	TRBV18	-	-	CASSPLENPNYEQYF	TGTGCCAGCTCACCTCTCGAGAATCCGAACTACGAGCAGTACTTC
TRBJ1-5	TRBV12-3/TRBV12-4	-	-	CASSYGQFSNQPQHF	TGTGCCAGCAGTTACGGACAGTTTAGCAATCAGCCCCAGCATTTT
TRBJ2-7	TRBV20-1	TRBD2	few	CSVHVGTSGTYEQYF	TGCAGTGTCCACGTTGGGACTAGCGGAACCTACGAGCAGTACTTC
TRBJ2-7	TRBV20-1	TRBD2	-	CSARIGGSGRAEEQYF	TGCAGTGCTAGAATCGGTGGTAGCGGGAGGGCTGAGGAGCAGTACTTC
TRBJ2-1	TRBV4-1	-	-	CASSQYASDSYNEQFF	TGCGCCAGCAGCCAGTATGCTAGCGACTCCTACAATGAGCAGTTCTTC
TRBJ2-1	TRBV7-2	TRBD2	few	CASSGGLAGVRNEQFF	TGTGCCAGCAGCGGGGGACTAGCGGGAGTAAGGAATGAGCAGTTCTTC
TRBJ1-6	TRBV5-1	-	few	CASSLGTGETNSPLHF	TGCGCCAGCAGCTTGGGAACCGGGGAGACAAATTCACCCCTCCACTTT
TRBJ2-3	TRBV5-1	-	-	CASSTYADTQYF	TGCGCCAGCAGCACATACGCAGATACGCAGTATTTT
TRBJ2-1	TRBV7-3	-	once	CASSLRGRYNEQFF	TGTGCCAGCAGCTTAAGGGGTAGATACAATGAGCAGTTCTTC
TRBJ2-5	TRBV24-1	-	-	CATSDLRGQQETQYF	TGTGCCACCAGTGATTTGCGGGGACAACAAGAGACCCAGTACTTC
TRBJ2-5	TRBV20-1	-	-	CSTRGFQETQYF	TGCAGTACCAGGGGTTTCCAAGAGACCCAGTACTTC
TRBJ2-3	TRBV20-1	-	-	CSASEPRGATDTQYF	TGCAGTGCTAGCGAACCGAGGGGAGCCACAGATACGCAGTATTTT
TRBJ2-2	TRBV6-4	TRBD2	few	CASSDEREAPAGELFF	TGTGCCAGCAGTGACGAGCGGGAGGCTCCCGCCGGGGAGCTGTTTTTT
TRBJ2-5	TRBV10-2	TRBD2	-	CARSESGLAREQHF	TGCGCCAGAAGTGAGTCAGGACTAGCTCGCGAGCAGCACTTC
TRBJ2-5	TRBV12-3/TRBV12-4	-	-	CASSLPAAETQYF	TGTGCCAGCAGTTTACCGGCGGCAGAGACCCAGTACTTC
TRBJ2-7	TRBV28	-	few	CASSSQTQSYEQYF	TGTGCCAGCAGTTCCCAGACCCAATCCTACGAGCAGTACTTC
TRBJ2-3	TRBV9	-	-	CASSVGRGGYTSTDTQYF	TGTGCCAGCAGCGTAGGGAGAGGGGGATACACTAGCACAGATACGCAGTATTTT
TRBJ2-1	TRBV2	TRBD1	-	CASSSGQGGEQFF	TGTGCCAGCAGCTCGGGACAGGGCGGCGAGCAGTTCTTC
TRBJ1-5	TRBV28	-	-	CASSPGGGGQPQHF	TGTGCCAGCAGCCCGGGGGGGGGCGGTCAGCCCCAGCATTTT
TRBJ2-7	TRBV6-2/TRBV6-3	-	few	CASSYLEGGWYEQYF	TGTGCCAGCAGTTACCTGGAGGGTGGCTGGTACGAGCAGTACTTC
TRBJ2-1	TRBV13	TRBD2	-	CVSSPRTSGSMGNEQFF	TGTGTCAGCAGCCCGAGGACTAGCGGGAGTATGGGCAATGAGCAGTTCTTC
TRBJ1-1	TRBV29-1	-	-	CGLQSRTEAFF	TGCGGACTGCAAAGTAGGACTGAAGCTTTCTTT
TRBJ1-5	TRBV27	TRBD1	few	CASSLQGGAPQPQHF	TGTGCCAGCAGTTTACAGGGGGGGGCCCCTCAGCCCCAGCATTTT
TRBJ1-5	TRBV29-1	-	-	CSALSGQGGNQPQHF	TGCAGCGCTCTCTCGGGGCAGGGAGGCAATCAGCCCCAGCATTTT
TRBJ2-5	TRBV20-1	-	many	CSAKGQAETQYF	TGCAGTGCTAAAGGTCAGGCAGAGACCCAGTACTTC
TRBJ2-1	TRBV11-1	TRBD1	-	CASSVSDRGLNEQFF	TGTGCCAGCAGCGTCTCCGACAGGGGGCTCAATGAGCAGTTCTTC
TRBJ2-1	TRBV19	TRBD1	-	CASSTIPGQGSEQFF	TGTGCCAGTAGTACTATTCCGGGACAGGGGAGTGAGCAGTTCTTC
TRBJ2-7	TRBV12-5	-	-	CASGLELAGSVPYEQYF	TGTGCTAGTGGTTTGGAGTTGGCCGGCTCCGTTCCCTACGAGCAGTACTTC
TRBJ1-2	TRBV30	-	-	CAWRTALREGYTF	TGTGCCTGGAGGACTGCCCTAAGGGAAGGCTACACCTTC